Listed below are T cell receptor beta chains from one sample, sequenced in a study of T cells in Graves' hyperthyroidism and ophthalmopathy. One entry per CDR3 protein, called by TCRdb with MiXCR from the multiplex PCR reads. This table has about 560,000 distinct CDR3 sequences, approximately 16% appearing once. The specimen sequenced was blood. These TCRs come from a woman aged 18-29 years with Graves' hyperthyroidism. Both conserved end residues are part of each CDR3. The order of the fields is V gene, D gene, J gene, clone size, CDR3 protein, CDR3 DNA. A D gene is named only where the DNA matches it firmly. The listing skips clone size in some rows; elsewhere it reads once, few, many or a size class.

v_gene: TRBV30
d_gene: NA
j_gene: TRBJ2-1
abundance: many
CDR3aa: CAWGPLASYNEQFF
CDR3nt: TGTGCCTGGGGGCCGCTGGCTTCCTACAATGAGCAGTTCTTC

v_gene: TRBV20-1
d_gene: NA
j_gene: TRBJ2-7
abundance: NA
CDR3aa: CSARVSRGVTIYEQYF
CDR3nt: TGCAGTGCTAGGGTATCCAGGGGAGTTACGATCTACGAGCAGTACTTC

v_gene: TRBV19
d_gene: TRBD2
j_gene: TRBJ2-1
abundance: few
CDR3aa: CASTSTSGNNEQFF
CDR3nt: TGTGCCAGTACCTCGACTAGCGGAAACAATGAGCAGTTCTTC

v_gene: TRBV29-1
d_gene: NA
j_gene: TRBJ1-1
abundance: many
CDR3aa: CSVTPLGVEAFF
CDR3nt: TGCAGCGTTACCCCCCTTGGGGTTGAAGCTTTCTTT

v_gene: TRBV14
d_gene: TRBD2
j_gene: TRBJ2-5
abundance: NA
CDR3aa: CASSQPGLAGGLEAQYF
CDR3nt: TGTGCCAGCAGCCAGCCGGGACTAGCGGGAGGTTTAGAGGCCCAGTACTTC

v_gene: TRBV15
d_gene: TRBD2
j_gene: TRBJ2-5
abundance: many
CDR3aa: CATSRDGAGVETQYF
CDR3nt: TGTGCCACCAGCAGAGATGGAGCGGGAGTTGAGACCCAGTACTTC

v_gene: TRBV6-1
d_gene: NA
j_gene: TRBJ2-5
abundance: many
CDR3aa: CASSEIVDMETQYF
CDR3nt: TGTGCCAGCAGTGAAATCGTAGATATGGAGACCCAGTACTTC

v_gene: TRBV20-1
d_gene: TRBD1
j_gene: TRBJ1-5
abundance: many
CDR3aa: CSARVGTENQPQHF
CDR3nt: TGCAGTGCTAGAGTCGGGACAGAGAATCAGCCCCAGCATTTT

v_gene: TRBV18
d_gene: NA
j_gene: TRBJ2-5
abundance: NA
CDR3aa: CASSLPTDGLYQETQYF
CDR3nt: TGTGCCAGCTCACTCCCAACGGACGGATTGTACCAAGAGACCCAGTACTTC

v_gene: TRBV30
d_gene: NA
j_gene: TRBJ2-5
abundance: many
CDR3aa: CAWSVAAQETQYF
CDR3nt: TGTGCCTGGAGTGTGGCAGCCCAAGAGACCCAGTACTTC

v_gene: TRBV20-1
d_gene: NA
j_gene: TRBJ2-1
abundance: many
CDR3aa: CSARVGFEQFF
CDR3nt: TGCAGTGCTAGAGTGGGGTTTGAGCAGTTCTTC

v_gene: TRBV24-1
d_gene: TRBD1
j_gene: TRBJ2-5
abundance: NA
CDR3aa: CATSVTGGGETQYF
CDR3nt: TGTGCCACCAGTGTTACAGGGGGCGGAGAGACCCAGTACTTC

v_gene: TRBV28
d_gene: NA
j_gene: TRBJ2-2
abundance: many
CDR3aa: CASSLGGIERGELFF
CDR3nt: TGTGCCAGCAGTTTAGGAGGGATTGAGCGCGGGGAGCTGTTTTTT

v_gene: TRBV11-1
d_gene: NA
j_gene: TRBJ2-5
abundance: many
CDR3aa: CASSLETEKETQYF
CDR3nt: TGTGCCAGCAGCTTAGAGACAGAAAAAGAGACCCAGTACTTC

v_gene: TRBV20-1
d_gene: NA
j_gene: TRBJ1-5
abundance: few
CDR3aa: CSASPGQTNQPQHF
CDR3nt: TGCAGTGCTAGCCCCGGACAGACAAATCAGCCCCAGCATTTT

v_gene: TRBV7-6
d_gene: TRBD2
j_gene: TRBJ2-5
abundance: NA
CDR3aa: CASSLLAGRPWETQYF
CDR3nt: TGTGCCAGCAGCTTACTAGCGGGGAGGCCATGGGAGACCCAGTACTTC